This T cell receptor beta chain came from a study of cytotoxic CD8 clonotypes in ibrutinib-treated CLL. Study background: The patients, over ten relapsed/refractory and more than 14 treatment-naive, included about 18 who were IGHV unmutated. Response samples were drawn at a median of around 11 months of treatment, range 6 to 36.

The CDR3 consists of 16 residues. Germline CDR1 MDHEN, CDR2 SYDVKM. Trimming removed 4 bases at V and 1 base at J, with 14 bases between. The method was immunoSEQ multiplex PCR; TCRdb's version includes in-frame clones alone and lacks a portion of them. The table has 40,000 to 55,000 clones, approximately 82% seen once. The rearrangement uses TRBV28 and TRBJ2-1, with D possibly being TRBD2 (7 bases). The sample in question was PBMCs, obtained after 24 months of ibrutinib treatment. This clonotype was sampled from a human donor with chronic lymphocytic leukemia. The CDR3: CASSSLGGRSYNEQFF. CDR3 in DNA: TGTGCCAGCAGTTCCCTCGGGGGGCGGTCCTACAATGAGCAGTTCTTC.